What follows are 10 T cell receptor beta chains derived from one specimen sequenced in a study of cytomegalovirus exposure and HLA in healthy donors. Primers included in the PCR were 60 Vbeta and 13 Jbeta primers. Assay used: immunoSEQ multiplex PCR; TCRdb lists only in-frame clones, some missing. The sample data list around 75,000 clones. The sequencing sample was made of PBMCs. The receptors stem from a man aged 40-49 years in good health and CMV-seronegative.

DNA for the CDR3: TGTGCCACCAGCAGAGTGGAGGGGGCGGTGAACACTGAAGCTTTCTTT. Its protein is CATSRVEGAVNTEAFF. This chain uses TRBV15 with TRBJ1-1, with 7 bases identical to TRBD1. CDR1 and CDR2 from the germline V gene are LNHNV and YYDKDF (reference sequence). CDR3 size: 16 residues. V dropped 1 base and J dropped 0; count of bases not matched to a gene: 5.

The chain combines TRBV7-6 with TRBJ2-7, with D possibly matching TRBD2 (6 bases). Per germline, CDR1 SGHVS and CDR2 FNYEAQ. This CDR3 has 14 residues. Trimming stripped 3 bases from V and 3 bases from J, with 12 bases between. The CDR3 sequence: CASSFGTGDYEQYF. In DNA form, the CDR3 reads TGTGCCAGCAGCTTCGGGACTGGAGACTACGAGCAGTACTTC.

The gene calls are TRBV19 and TRBJ2-1; a possible D gene is TRBD2 (10 bases). The length of the CDR3 is 16 residues. Looked up from germline, CDR1 is LNHDA and CDR2 is SQIVND (reference sequence). The V and J ends lost 6 bases and 7 bases respectively, with 22 bases between them. The CDR3 coding sequence is TGTGCCAGTAGCAACAGGGGGCTAGCGGGAGTAAATGAGCAGTTCTTC. Its translation is CASSNRGLAGVNEQFF.

J is TRBJ1-6 and V is TRBV7-8, with 7 positions matching TRBD1. V dropped 1 base and J dropped 7; count of bases not matched to a gene: 4. CDR1 SGHVS and CDR2 FQNEAQ come from the germline V gene. This CDR3 has 15 residues. The CDR3 bases are TGTGCCAGCAGCTTAGGGAAAGGGGGCAATTCACCCCTCCACTTT. Translation gives CASSLGKGGNSPLHF.

The chain uses TRBV5-6 and TRBJ2-2; D is possibly TRBD2 (6 bases). The germline V and J ends were trimmed by 5 bases and 0 bases, with 14 bases remaining between them. Germline V gene sequence: CDR1 SGHDT, CDR2 YYEEEE. CDR3 length equals 16 residues. For the CDR3, the DNA is TGTGCCAGCAGGGGGTTTAAGCGGGCGAACACCGGGGAGCTGTTTTTT. Translation gives CASRGFKRANTGELFF.

This chain uses TRBV5-1 with TRBJ2-7, with D tentatively TRBD2 (7 bases). V was clipped by 1 base and J by 3 bases, with 11 bases between them. From germline, CDR1 is SGHRS and CDR2 YFSETQ. CDR3 length: 14 amino acids. The CDR3 protein is CASSLSGGHYEQYF. DNA for the CDR3: TGCGCCAGCAGCTTGTCGGGGGGACACTACGAGCAGTACTTC.

This rearrangement joins TRBV5-4 to TRBJ1-1; D is possibly TRBD1 (5 bases). Germline assignment: CDR1 SGHNT and CDR2 YYREEE (reference sequence). The CDR3 loop spans 14 amino acids. Between the trimmed V and J ends, which lost 6 bases and 0 bases, there was a span of 12 bases. The CDR3, as DNA: TGTGCCAGCATCAATCGGGGGATGAACACTGAAGCTTTCTTT. Translated, it gives CASINRGMNTEAFF.

The rearrangement links TRBV2 to TRBJ1-1; the match to TRBD1 covers 10 bases. Germline CDR1 is SNHLY and CDR2 is FYNNEI. The CDR3 runs 14 residues. The trim removed 6 bases at V and 4 bases at J, leaving 5 bases unmatched. In DNA form, the CDR3 reads TGTGCCAGCAGAGGAAGGACAGGGGGCACTGAAGCTTTCTTT. Translated, it gives CASRGRTGGTEAFF.

This chain uses TRBV15 with TRBJ2-2, with a tentative D call TRBD1 (5 bases). The germline V and J ends were trimmed by 0 bases and 7 bases, with 6 bases remaining between them. Per germline, CDR1 LNHNV and CDR2 YYDKDF (reference sequence). This CDR3 is 13 amino acids long. Written as DNA, the CDR3 is TGTGCCACCAGCAGAGACAGGGTCGGGGAGCTGTTTTTT. This sequence encodes CATSRDRVGELFF.

A remark on this clone: Other DNA sequences in this sample translate to the same CDR3. The chain is built from TRBV7-2 and TRBJ1-5, with 7 bases that match TRBD1. The V and J ends lost 5 bases and 5 bases, in that order; junction bases with no gene match: 9. This CDR3 has 15 residues. Germline CDR1 is SGHTA and CDR2 is FQGNSA. The DNA of the CDR3 is TGTGCCAGCAGCCGGGAGGGGCAGGGGGATCAGCCCCAGCATTTT. It specifies CASSREGQGDQPQHF.